Given below is one TCR beta chain in context. The germline V and J ends were trimmed by 0 bases and 6 bases, with 18 bases remaining between them. The germline gives CDR1 SGHRS, CDR2 YFSETQ. The CDR3 is 16 amino acids. For the second PCR, which ran for about 7 to 12 cycles, a sample-barcoded 5' primer and a J-beta primer mix were used. Each CDR3 protein gets one entry after TCRdb re-called the 5' RACE reads with MiXCR. The profile shows over 300,000 distinct CDR3 sequences, about 49% of them singletons. This sample is drawn from a study of blood T cells in healthy people across ages. Sample: blood. This chain links TRBV5-1 with TRBJ1-2; a weak D match, TRBD1 (5 bases). The receptor was isolated from a man in his sixties in good health. The CDR3 DNA follows: TGCGCCAGCAGCTTGGAAGGGGCAGGGCGGTTGAATGGCTACACCTTC. This codes for CASSLEGAGRLNGYTF. The whole variable domain, remainder taken from reference TRBV5-1 and TRBJ1-2, is KAGVTQTPRYLIKTRGQQVTLSCSPISGHRSVSWYQQTPGQGLQFLFEYFSETQRNKGNFPGRFSGRQFSNSRSEMNVSTLELGDSALYLCASSLEGAGRLNGYTFGSGTRLTVV.